These 18 T cell receptor beta chains were sequenced from one sample in a study of molecular identifiers for immune sequencing clone quantification. TCRdb reprocessed the PCR reads via MiXCR and lists one record per CDR3 protein. The repertoire consists of nearly 650,000 distinct CDR3 sequences, with about 25% occurring once and the leading ten covering 0.75% to 0.8%. Sequenced sample: naive CD8+ T cells from blood, with Jurkat cell RNA spiked in. Sample subset: FACS-sorted CD8+CD4-CCR7+CD45RA+ naive T cells. These receptors originate from a human donor in good health. Some libraries in this study had Jurkat cell RNA spiked in.

A remark on this clonotype: This clone may be a read error of a much larger clone one base away. The genes are TRBV14 and TRBJ2-7; weak D call: TRBD2 (6 bases). This CDR3 comprises 14 residues. Germline CDR1 reads SGHDN; CDR2 reads FVKESK. As DNA, the CDR3 is TGTGCCAGCAGCCCCGTGCCCGGGAGCTACGAGCGGTACTTC. It is translated as CASSPVPGSYERYF.

This clonotype appeared a single time. This may come from a read error, since a much larger clone is one base off. The chain recombines TRBV11-2 with TRBJ2-3; D is perhaps TRBD1 or TRBD2 (5 bases each). The CDR3 consists of 17 residues. Looked up from germline, CDR1 is SGHAT and CDR2 is FQNNGV. The CDR3 loop reads CDSSSIRDHLFTDTQYF. The CDR3 DNA follows: TGTGACAGCAGCTCTATCCGGGACCACCTATTCACAGATACGCAGTATTTT.

This clonotype was picked up a small number of times. A read error may be the cause here, since a much bigger clone is one base away. CDR3 residues: CASSYSMGGPTDTQHF. For the CDR3, the DNA is TGTGCCAGCAGTTACTCGATGGGAGGCCCGACAGATACGCAGCATTTT. The chain recombines TRBV6-2 or TRBV6-3 with TRBJ2-3; possible D gene TRBD1, 5 bases. Judging by the DNA end, TRBJ1-5 fits better; the J call may be wrong. CDR1 is MNHEY, CDR2 SVGEGT, per germline. There are 16 residues in the CDR3.

This clonotype showed up just a few times. CDR3 DNA: TGCAGTGCTACCGGGACTAGCGGGAGAATTGGAGATACGCAGTATTTT. It specifies CSATGTSGRIGDTQYF. The chain carries TRBV20-1 and TRBJ2-3; 14 bases fit TRBD2. The ends lost 4 bases at V and 5 bases at J; junction bases unmatched: 8. Looked up from germline, CDR1 is DFQATT and CDR2 is SNEGSKA (reference sequence). This CDR3 has 16 residues.

As regards this clonotype: Here the CDR3 omits its conserved ending phenylalanine or tryptophan, so a read error is the likely source. The V call is TRBV20-1, the J call TRBJ1-6; 11 bases are a match to TRBD1. The CDR3 is made up of 17 amino acids. V trimming: 0 bases; J trimming: 11 bases; junction bases outside the gene matches: 12. CDR1 DFQATT and CDR2 SNEGSKA come from the germline V gene (reference sequence). The DNA for the CDR3 is TGCAGTGCTAGAGATTTGGACAGGGGGCGAAGCAGCGCACCCCTCCACTTG. It yields the protein CSARDLDRGRSSAPLHL.

This clonotype was seen a few times. The chain carries TRBV4-3 and TRBJ2-6; TRBD1 matches 7 bases. The V and J ends lost 4 bases and 2 bases, in that order; junction bases with no gene match: 5. The germline V gene has CDR1 LGHNA and CDR2 YSLEER. CDR3 size: 16 residues. The CDR3 is CASSPVQGTGANVLTF. Here the CDR3 DNA reads TGCGCCAGCAGCCCGGTACAGGGGACTGGGGCCAACGTCCTGACTTTC.

The chain joins TRBV12-5 to TRBJ1-1; the D is unclear. V was cut by 2 bases and J by 4 bases, with 8 bases left in between. Germline CDR1 LGHNT, CDR2 FRNRAP. The CDR3 runs to 13 residues. The CDR3 DNA reads TGTGCTAGTGGTTTGAATGAGGGCACTGAAGCTTTCTTT. It specifies CASGLNEGTEAFF.

This clonotype was seen many times. The chain uses TRBV2 and TRBJ1-1; a possible D gene is TRBD1 (6 bases). Germline CDR1 is SNHLY and CDR2 is FYNNEI. The V end lost 8 bases, the J end lost 4 bases, and 14 bases lay between the germline ends. This CDR3 comprises 13 residues. The CDR3 DNA follows: TGTGCCAGCGGACCACAGGGAACCACTGAAGCTTTCTTT. Translation: CASGPQGTTEAFF.

This clonotype was seen repeatedly, ten times or more. This chain uses TRBV7-2 with TRBJ2-5, with D unresolved. The CDR3 length is 12 residues. With 5 bases removed from V and 4 bases from J, the gap between germline ends came to 8 bases. Germline V gene data show CDR1 as SGHTA and CDR2 as FQGNSA. The CDR3 loop is CASSLYRETQYF. CDR3 bases: TGTGCCAGCAGCCTCTACAGAGAGACCCAGTACTTC.

This clonotype was found a few times. This chain links TRBV23-1 with TRBJ2-1; D is unresolved. TRBV23-1 is assigned to the ORF class and has an uncertain function. The length of the CDR3 is 14 residues. Trimming shortened V by 5 bases and J by 3 bases, and 11 bases separated the two germline ends. The CDR3 region is CASSKKDGYNEQFF. The CDR3 DNA is TGCGCCAGCAGTAAGAAGGACGGCTACAATGAGCAGTTCTTC.

This clonotype came up once. A much larger clone sits a single nucleotide away, making a read error possible. The chain is built from TRBV20-1 and TRBJ2-3; weak D call: TRBD2 (5 bases). The CDR3 loop spans 13 amino acids. Germline V gene data show CDR1 as DFQATT and CDR2 as SNEGSKA (reference sequence). This CDR3 reads CSARDFYTDTPYF. In DNA form, the CDR3 reads TGCAGTGCTAGGGACTTCTACACAGATACGCCGTATTTT.

This clonotype showed up many times. The rearrangement joins TRBV2 to TRBJ1-5; 9 bases align to TRBD1. V was pared by 5 bases and J by 4 bases, with 6 bases of the junction left unmatched. This CDR3 is 15 amino acids long. Germline CDR1 SNHLY, CDR2 FYNNEI. The CDR3 loop reads CASSTGQGGNQPQHF. For the CDR3, the DNA is TGTGCCAGCAGTACGGGACAGGGTGGTAATCAGCCCCAGCATTTT.

On this clonotype: A much larger clone is a single base away; this may be a read error. The chain is built from TRBV27 and TRBJ1-1, with no clear D. Germline values: CDR1 MNHEY, CDR2 SMNVEV (reference sequence). This CDR3 has 14 amino acids. Here the CDR3 reads CASSLFQRNTEASF. CDR3 sequence (DNA): TGTGCCAGCAGTTTATTTCAGAGAAACACTGAAGCTTCCTTT.

V and J are TRBV19 and TRBJ2-3; 8 bases fit TRBD2. V lost 5 bases, J lost 3 bases, and 4 bases stayed unmatched. The germline CDR1 and CDR2 sequences are LNHDA and SQIVND (reference sequence). CDR3 size: 14 residues. The CDR3: CASSLTSVTDTQYF. CDR3 bases: TGTGCCAGTAGTCTGACTAGCGTAACAGATACGCAGTATTTT.

On this clonotype itself: A single base separates this from a much larger clone, so it may be a read error. The rearrangement links TRBV7-9 to TRBJ1-5; D is possibly TRBD1 (6 bases). This CDR3 comprises 12 residues. Germline-derived CDR1 and CDR2 are SEHNR and FQNEAQ (reference sequence). V gave up 6 bases and J gave up 7 bases, with 10 bases separating them. For the CDR3, the DNA is TGTGCCAGCAGACATCAGGGGCAGCCCCAGCATTTT. Its protein product is CASRHQGQPQHF.

This clonotype was seen ten or more times. V gene TRBV12-3 or TRBV12-4 combines with J gene TRBJ2-7, with D unresolved. The CDR3 consists of 12 residues. The V and J ends lost 3 bases and 6 bases respectively, with 9 bases between them. The CDR3 protein is CASSFASSEQYF. The CDR3 DNA follows: TGTGCCAGCAGTTTCGCCAGCTCCGAGCAGTACTTC.

Only a few counts were recorded for this clonotype. This sequence joins TRBV6-2 or TRBV6-3 and TRBJ2-7; D tentatively reads TRBD1 or TRBD2 (5 bases each). CDR3 length: 15 residues. Germline CDR1 MNHEY, CDR2 SVGEGT. The V and J ends lost 8 bases and 2 bases respectively, with 19 bases between them. The CDR3 loop reads CASRDPGVIAYEQYF. In nucleotides, the CDR3 is TGTGCCAGCCGGGACCCAGGTGTTATCGCCTACGAGCAGTACTTC.

This clonotype appeared many times. The CDR3 nucleotides are TGCAGTGCTAGATGGCTAGCGGAGGCGGGTGAGCAGTTCTTC. Protein sequence: CSARWLAEAGEQFF. J is TRBJ2-1 and V is TRBV20-1; 7 bases map to TRBD2. Germline assignment: CDR1 DFQATT and CDR2 SNEGSKA (reference sequence). The junction had 10 bases not matched to a gene; V was cut back by 2 bases and J by 9 bases. The CDR3 extends over 14 amino acids.